A selection of T cell receptor beta chains follows, all from one sample in a study of regulatory and conventional T cells in RAG deficiency. Clones were sequenced by immunoSEQ multiplex PCR, and TCRdb holds only the in-frame ones, with some missing. Of fewer than 15,000 clones in the sample, 85% to 95% were seen once. The same sample was also used in a study of regulatory T cells.

The material sequenced was CD4+ effector T cells sorted from blood. These receptors came from a human donor in good health. CDR3s include the opening cysteine and the closing phenylalanine or tryptophan. The order of the fields is V gene, J gene, clone size, D gene, CDR3 protein, CDR3 DNA. The D gene is left open where the match is weak. Not all rows give a size; the values are once, few, many and, for expanded clones, a class.

v_call: TRBV5-1; j_call: TRBJ2-7; clone_size: .; d_call: .; cdr3_aa: CASKEGPRSYEQYF; cdr3_nt: TGCGCCAGCAAAGAGGGGCCTCGATCCTACGAGCAGTACTTC
v_call: TRBV18; j_call: TRBJ1-4; clone_size: .; d_call: .; cdr3_aa: CASSPNTPATNEKLFF; cdr3_nt: TGTGCCAGCTCACCGAACACCCCCGCAACTAATGAAAAACTGTTTTTT
v_call: TRBV30; j_call: TRBJ1-1; clone_size: .; d_call: .; cdr3_aa: CAWIGRVGVRTEAFF; cdr3_nt: TGTGCCTGGATTGGGCGGGTAGGGGTGAGGACTGAAGCTTTCTTT
v_call: TRBV7-9; j_call: TRBJ2-5; clone_size: .; d_call: .; cdr3_aa: CASSLGQGLYF; cdr3_nt: TGTGCCAGCAGCTTAGGTCAGGGTCTTTACTTC
v_call: TRBV10-3; j_call: TRBJ1-5; clone_size: once; d_call: .; cdr3_aa: CAIRGDGSNQPQHF; cdr3_nt: TGTGCCATCAGGGGGGACGGTAGCAATCAGCCCCAGCATTTT
v_call: TRBV12-5; j_call: TRBJ2-6; clone_size: .; d_call: .; cdr3_aa: CASGPQGTGANVLTF; cdr3_nt: TGTGCTAGTGGGCCACAGGGGACTGGGGCCAACGTCCTGACCTTC
v_call: TRBV7-3; j_call: TRBJ2-3; clone_size: few; d_call: TRBD2; cdr3_aa: CASSLTSERGGRFTDTQYF; cdr3_nt: TGTGCCAGCAGCTTAACTTCCGAGCGGGGGGGCCGGTTCACAGATACGCAGTATTTT
v_call: TRBV6-1; j_call: TRBJ1-1; clone_size: .; d_call: TRBD1; cdr3_aa: CASRTGTQAFF; cdr3_nt: TGTGCCAGCAGGACAGGGACCCAAGCTTTCTTT
v_call: TRBV5-1; j_call: TRBJ2-2; clone_size: .; d_call: .; cdr3_aa: CASTVAEANTGELFF; cdr3_nt: TGCGCCAGTACCGTAGCGGAAGCGAACACCGGGGAGCTGTTTTTT
v_call: TRBV28; j_call: TRBJ2-6; clone_size: .; d_call: .; cdr3_aa: CASSSGALGANVLTF; cdr3_nt: TGTGCCAGCAGTTCCGGGGCCCTCGGGGCCAACGTCCTGACTTTC
v_call: TRBV11-3; j_call: TRBJ2-1; clone_size: .; d_call: .; cdr3_aa: CASSLSGSSSYNEQFF; cdr3_nt: TGTGCCAGCAGCTTGTCAGGGTCGAGCTCCTACAATGAGCAGTTCTTC
v_call: TRBV5-1; j_call: TRBJ1-2; clone_size: .; d_call: .; cdr3_aa: CASSFRGTKNYRQSEDYGYTF; cdr3_nt: TGCGCCAGCAGCTTCCGGGGCACGAAGAACTATCGCCAAAGCGAAGACTATGGCTACACCTTC
v_call: TRBV18; j_call: TRBJ2-1; clone_size: .; d_call: TRBD1; cdr3_aa: CASDRGAYNEQFF; cdr3_nt: TGTGCCAGCGACAGGGGGGCCTACAATGAGCAGTTCTTC
v_call: TRBV4-1; j_call: TRBJ2-7; clone_size: .; d_call: .; cdr3_aa: CASSQEVLGGSEQYF; cdr3_nt: TGCGCCAGCAGCCAAGAAGTCTTGGGAGGCTCCGAGCAGTACTTC
v_call: TRBV30; j_call: TRBJ2-7; clone_size: .; d_call: .; cdr3_aa: CAWSVETPNEQYF; cdr3_nt: TGTGCCTGGAGTGTAGAAACCCCCAACGAGCAGTACTTC
v_call: TRBV5-1; j_call: TRBJ1-1; clone_size: .; d_call: TRBD1; cdr3_aa: CASSGRGTGSTEAFF; cdr3_nt: TGCGCCAGCAGCGGAAGAGGGACAGGGTCAACTGAAGCTTTCTTT
v_call: TRBV4-1; j_call: TRBJ1-4; clone_size: .; d_call: .; cdr3_aa: CASSPTGNSFNEKLFF; cdr3_nt: TGCGCCAGCAGCCCCACAGGGAATAGTTTCAATGAAAAACTGTTTTTT
v_call: TRBV15; j_call: TRBJ2-3; clone_size: .; d_call: .; cdr3_aa: CATSRVVGGTDTQYF; cdr3_nt: TGTGCCACCAGCAGAGTGGTCGGAGGCACAGATACGCAGTATTTT
v_call: TRBV18; j_call: TRBJ2-7; clone_size: .; d_call: TRBD2; cdr3_aa: CASSRSGTSGYEQYF; cdr3_nt: TGTGCCAGCTCACGATCCGGGACTAGCGGCTACGAGCAGTACTTC
v_call: TRBV7-2; j_call: TRBJ1-1; clone_size: once; d_call: .; cdr3_aa: CASSILGGPENTEAFF; cdr3_nt: .
v_call: TRBV19; j_call: TRBJ1-5; clone_size: .; d_call: .; cdr3_aa: CASSIEQASNQPQHF; cdr3_nt: TGTGCCAGTAGTATCGAACAGGCCAGCAATCAGCCCCAGCATTTT
v_call: TRBV18; j_call: TRBJ2-2; clone_size: .; d_call: TRBD2; cdr3_aa: CASSGLVNTGELFF; cdr3_nt: TGTGCCAGCTCCGGACTAGTCAACACCGGGGAGCTGTTTTTT
v_call: TRBV5-1; j_call: TRBJ1-5; clone_size: .; d_call: .; cdr3_aa: CASSPTGSNQPQHF; cdr3_nt: TGCGCCAGCAGCCCGACAGGCAGCAATCAGCCCCAGCATTTT
v_call: TRBV10-1; j_call: TRBJ2-7; clone_size: .; d_call: TRBD2; cdr3_aa: CASSESSGAYYEQYF; cdr3_nt: TGCGCCAGCAGTGAGTCTAGCGGGGCCTACTACGAGCAGTACTTC
v_call: TRBV5-6; j_call: TRBJ1-1; clone_size: .; d_call: .; cdr3_aa: CASSLGVANTEAFF; cdr3_nt: TGTGCCAGCAGCTTGGGTGTCGCGAACACTGAAGCTTTCTTT
v_call: TRBV6-5; j_call: TRBJ1-6; clone_size: once; d_call: .; cdr3_aa: CASSRTFNNSPLHF; cdr3_nt: TGTGCCAGCAGTCGGACTTTCAATAATTCACCCCTCCACTTT
v_call: TRBV5-4; j_call: TRBJ1-2; clone_size: .; d_call: TRBD1; cdr3_aa: CASRSGQGGGYTF; cdr3_nt: TGTGCCAGCAGATCGGGACAGGGAGGTGGCTACACCTTC
v_call: TRBV30; j_call: TRBJ2-3; clone_size: .; d_call: TRBD2; cdr3_aa: CAWSSHRDYPTDTQYF; cdr3_nt: TGTGCCTGGAGCTCGCATAGGGACTATCCCACAGATACGCAGTATTTT
v_call: TRBV6-1; j_call: TRBJ2-3; clone_size: .; d_call: .; cdr3_aa: CASGTGRFTDTQYF; cdr3_nt: TGTGCCAGCGGTACAGGTAGATTCACAGATACGCAGTATTTT
v_call: TRBV30; j_call: TRBJ2-5; clone_size: .; d_call: .; cdr3_aa: CAWSVSGQETQYF; cdr3_nt: TGTGCCTGGAGTGTTAGCGGTCAAGAGACCCAGTACTTC
v_call: TRBV7-9; j_call: TRBJ1-2; clone_size: once; d_call: TRBD1; cdr3_aa: CASSLGTGNGYTF; cdr3_nt: TGTGCCAGCAGCTTAGGGACAGGGAATGGCTACACCTTC
v_call: TRBV4-2; j_call: TRBJ2-1; clone_size: .; d_call: TRBD2; cdr3_aa: CASSQARTRLYNEQFF; cdr3_nt: TGTGCCAGCAGCCAAGCGCGGACTAGATTGTACAATGAGCAGTTCTTC
v_call: TRBV30; j_call: TRBJ1-6; clone_size: .; d_call: TRBD1; cdr3_aa: CAWTPLRRGHSPLHF; cdr3_nt: TGTGCCTGGACTCCCCTCCGTAGGGGGCATTCACCCCTCCACTTT
v_call: TRBV2; j_call: TRBJ1-5; clone_size: .; d_call: .; cdr3_aa: CASSHRPSNQPQHF; cdr3_nt: TGTGCCAGCAGCCACAGGCCTAGCAATCAGCCCCAGCATTTT
v_call: TRBV29-1; j_call: TRBJ2-5; clone_size: .; d_call: .; cdr3_aa: CSVERDVQETQYF; cdr3_nt: TGCAGCGTTGAAAGGGACGTGCAAGAGACCCAGTACTTC
v_call: TRBV6-5; j_call: TRBJ1-1; clone_size: .; d_call: .; cdr3_aa: CASRPSRVGNTEAFF; cdr3_nt: TGTGCCAGCAGACCCTCCAGGGTTGGGAACACTGAAGCTTTCTTT
v_call: TRBV4-2; j_call: TRBJ2-7; clone_size: .; d_call: TRBD2; cdr3_aa: CASSQVGRAGGTYEQYF; cdr3_nt: TGTGCCAGCAGCCAAGTTGGGAGAGCGGGAGGTACCTACGAGCAGTACTTC
v_call: TRBV18; j_call: TRBJ2-7; clone_size: few; d_call: .; cdr3_aa: CASSPQGVFSYF; cdr3_nt: TGTGCCAGCTCACCACAGGGGGTCTTCAGTTACTTC
v_call: TRBV19; j_call: TRBJ1-4; clone_size: .; d_call: TRBD1; cdr3_aa: CASSRLSDRGKEKLFF; cdr3_nt: TGTGCCAGTAGTAGACTCTCGGACAGGGGGAAGGAAAAACTGTTTTTT
v_call: TRBV2; j_call: TRBJ2-3; clone_size: .; d_call: .; cdr3_aa: CASSQALGGTDTQYF; cdr3_nt: TGTGCCAGCAGTCAGGCCCTTGGAGGCACAGATACGCAGTATTTT
v_call: TRBV19; j_call: TRBJ2-5; clone_size: .; d_call: .; cdr3_aa: CASSIGSGETQYF; cdr3_nt: TGTGCCAGTAGTATAGGATCCGGGGAGACCCAGTACTTC
v_call: TRBV7-8; j_call: TRBJ1-3; clone_size: .; d_call: .; cdr3_aa: CASSPGRQGRGNTIYF; cdr3_nt: TGTGCCAGCAGCCCCGGGAGGCAGGGTCGTGGAAACACCATATATTTT
v_call: TRBV30; j_call: TRBJ1-5; clone_size: .; d_call: TRBD1; cdr3_aa: CAWSVLPTRQGDNQPQHF; cdr3_nt: TGTGCCTGGAGTGTACTCCCCACCAGACAGGGGGACAATCAGCCCCAGCATTTT
v_call: TRBV19; j_call: TRBJ2-7; clone_size: .; d_call: TRBD1; cdr3_aa: CASSKQGASEQYF; cdr3_nt: TGTGCCAGTAGTAAACAGGGGGCCAGCGAGCAGTACTTC
v_call: TRBV30; j_call: TRBJ2-2; clone_size: .; d_call: .; cdr3_aa: CAWRWTGPSGLNTGELFF; cdr3_nt: TGTGCCTGGAGGTGGACAGGCCCGAGCGGGCTAAACACCGGGGAGCTGTTTTTT
v_call: TRBV28; j_call: TRBJ2-7; clone_size: .; d_call: TRBD1; cdr3_aa: CASSSYRGQGDRYEQYF; cdr3_nt: TGTGCCAGCAGTTCATATCGTGGACAGGGAGATCGCTACGAGCAGTACTTC